Listed below are T cell receptor beta chains from one sample, sequenced in a study of cytomegalovirus exposure and HLA in healthy donors. The table came from immunoSEQ multiplex PCR; TCRdb's copy has only in-frame clones and leaves some out. The sample has more than 130,000 clones; over 70% are singletons. Input material: PBMCs. These receptors were collected from a man aged 40-49 years in good health and CMV-seropositive. CDR3s include the opening cysteine and the closing phenylalanine or tryptophan. D genes are given only for firm matches. Only part of the rows carry a size: once, few, many, or a class if the clone is expanded.

size,J,V,D,DNA,CDR3
.,TRBJ2-1,TRBV29-1,TRBD2,TGCAGCGTCACGGGACTAGCGGGGGGGAGCTCCTACAATGAGCAGTTCTTC,CSVTGLAGGSSYNEQFF
.,TRBJ2-1,TRBV7-2,.,TGTGCCAGCAGTTTACTAGGTTTTGAGCAGTTCTTC,CASSLLGFEQFF
.,TRBJ1-1,TRBV4-1,.,TGCGCCAGCAGCCGACAGCTAGTCCCGAACACTGAAGCTTTCTTT,CASSRQLVPNTEAFF
few,TRBJ2-3,TRBV5-6,TRBD2,TGTGCCAGCAGCTCGAGCGGGGATTATGATTTGGATACGCAGTATTTT,CASSSSGDYDLDTQYF
.,TRBJ1-4,TRBV2,TRBD1,TGTGCCAGCAGTTGGGACAGGGACAGTGAAAAACTGTTTTTT,CASSWDRDSEKLFF
once,TRBJ1-1,TRBV4-2,TRBD1,TGTGCCAGCAGCCAAACCCGACCGGGGCAGGGGGTGAACACTGAAGCTTTCTTT,CASSQTRPGQGVNTEAFF
once,TRBJ2-2,TRBV9,TRBD1,TGTGCCAGCAGCCCGACAGGGGTGGGAACCGGGGAGCTGTTTTTT,CASSPTGVGTGELFF
.,TRBJ1-2,TRBV27,.,TGTGCCAGCAGTTCCAGGGAAAGGGCTAACTATGGCTACACCTTC,CASSSRERANYGYTF
.,TRBJ2-5,TRBV6-4,.,TGTGCCAGCAGTCCAAAGACAGGAACCGCCACACAAGAGACCCAGTACTTC,CASSPKTGTATQETQYF
.,TRBJ2-3,TRBV7-2,TRBD2,TGTGCCAGCAGCTTAGCGGGAGGGACGCAGTATTTT,CASSLAGGTQYF
.,TRBJ1-2,TRBV6-6,.,TGTGCCAGCAGTTACACGGGGGAAACCTATGGCTACACCTTC,CASSYTGETYGYTF
.,TRBJ1-2,TRBV5-1,TRBD1,TGCGCCAGCAGCTTTACCGGGACAGGGGCCTATAGCTATGGCTACACCTTC,CASSFTGTGAYSYGYTF
few,TRBJ1-6,TRBV5-1,.,TGCGCCAGCCGACCCTCTCAGGGGTTTGATTCACCCCTCCACTTT,CASRPSQGFDSPLHF
.,TRBJ1-1,TRBV7-9,.,TGTGCCAGCAGCTTAAGGTCGGGGGAGGAAGGTAAAGCTTTCTTT,CASSLRSGEEGKAFF
few,TRBJ2-7,TRBV6-5,TRBD1,TGTGCCAGCAGTTTCTTGGGACAGGGGTACGAGCAGTACTTC,CASSFLGQGYEQYF
once,TRBJ1-1,TRBV6-8,.,TGTGCCAGCAGACTCGACCTACGGGTTACTGAAGCTTTCTTT,CASRLDLRVTEAFF
.,TRBJ1-6,TRBV9,TRBD1,TGTGCCAGCAGCGTCACGGGACAGTATAATTCACCCCTCCACTTT,CASSVTGQYNSPLHF
few,TRBJ2-7,TRBV2,.,TGTGCCAGCGGGGACACTACCTACGAGCAGTACTTC,CASGDTTYEQYF
few,TRBJ1-1,TRBV5-1,.,TGCGCCAGCAGCTTGGGGGGGGTATTAGGTATGAACACTGAAGCTTTCTTT,CASSLGGVLGMNTEAFF